This T cell receptor beta chain was captured in a study of blood T cell repertoires in COVID-19. The method was immunoSEQ multiplex PCR; TCRdb's version includes in-frame clones alone and lacks a portion of them. The data hold around 190,000 clones, with over 80% observed a single time. Seattle-derived patients entered the study during active infection and were followed longitudinally. CDR1 is SGDLS, CDR2 YYNGEE, per germline. The CDR3 contains 14 residues. The V end was cut by 0 bases, the J end by 1 base, with 6 bases between. V gene TRBV9 combines with J gene TRBJ2-3; D not certain. Sequencing used peripheral blood. This receptor was identified in a woman in her seventies with COVID-19, enrolled during active disease. The CDR3 DNA is TGTGCCAGCAGCGTAGACGAGCGCACAGATACGCAGTATTTT. It yields the protein CASSVDERTDTQYF.